This entry describes one TCR beta chain. As yet, its antigen is unknown. Expressed TCRB transcripts were sequenced, since all the RNA that had been isolated was reverse transcribed. Measured with immunoSEQ multiplex PCR; TCRdb has only the in-frame clones, and not every one. The sample has 25,000 to 30,000 clones; 50% to 65% are singletons. Using CD45RO/CCR7/CD25/CD127/CD95/CD27, CD4+ naive, central memory, regulatory and stem cell-like memory cells were sorted. Germline V CDR1 and CDR2: WNHNN, SYGVQD (reference sequence). CDR3 length: 13 residues. Losses at the gene ends were 6 bases for V and 3 bases for J; bases not matched to a gene: 4. This entry is derived from a study of beta chain features in type 1 diabetes. Study as a whole: Cell yields, gender and age were similar in healthy donors and patients.

Study findings and constraints: Whether TCRB rearrangement is influenced by HLA type went unresolved here. Sequencing of cDNA might inflate the share of cells that strongly express TCR. TCRB CDR3s from Type 1 diabetes patients were moderately but significantly shorter in all four CD4+ subsets.

This rearrangement joins TRBV10-1 to TRBJ1-2, with TRBD1 matching 7 bases. The sequence came from a woman aged 18-29 years with type 1 diabetes. The sample comprised Tregs from blood. CDR3 DNA: TGCGCCAGCAGCGGTGGACAGGACTATGGCTACACCTTC. This gives the protein CASSGGQDYGYTF.